The 20 T cell receptor beta chains below were found in one sample sequenced in a study of cytomegalovirus exposure and HLA in healthy donors. 13 Jbeta primers and 60 Vbeta primers were used for the PCR. Measured with immunoSEQ multiplex PCR; TCRdb has only the in-frame clones, and not every one. The repertoire has about 140,000 clones, around 80% of them found once; the top ten carry 1.5% to 2.5%. Sample: PBMCs. The receptors were gathered from a woman between 40 and 50 years old in good health and CMV-seronegative.

This chain connects TRBV4-2 to TRBJ2-1; a possible D gene is TRBD2 (6 bases). This CDR3 spans 16 amino acids. Germline lookup yields CDR1 LGHNA and CDR2 YNFKEQ. Between the trimmed V and J ends, which lost 0 bases and 9 bases, there was a span of 18 bases. The CDR3 DNA reads as TGTGCCAGCAGCCAAGATCCTAGCGCGCCTTTGGGTGAGCAGTTCTTC. Amino acid sequence: CASSQDPSAPLGEQFF.

V gene TRBV27 combines with J gene TRBJ1-2, with 8 bases aligning to TRBD1. V lost 5 bases and J lost 5; bases outside the gene matches: 7. This CDR3 is built from 14 residues. Germline V lookup: CDR1 MNHEY, CDR2 SMNVEV (reference sequence). The CDR3 sequence is CASSPDRVAYGYTF. The CDR3 DNA sequence: TGTGCCAGCAGTCCGGACAGGGTAGCTTATGGCTACACCTTC.

The chain is built from TRBV7-2 and TRBJ2-1, with a possible D match to TRBD2 (5 bases). The CDR3 is 13 amino acids. Germline CDR1 and CDR2: SGHTA and FQGNSA. Trimming took 5 bases from V and 8 from J, leaving 13 bases between them. The CDR3 DNA is TGTGCCAGCAGCACAATGGTGGGAGATGAGCAGTTCTTC. Amino acid sequence: CASSTMVGDEQFF.

The gene calls are TRBV4-3 and TRBJ2-5; TRBD2 agrees at 8 bases. V trimming: 4 bases; J trimming: 1 base; junction bases outside the gene matches: 5. Germline values: CDR1 LGHNA, CDR2 YSLEER. The length of the CDR3 is 15 residues. The CDR3 DNA sequence: TGCGCCAGCAGCCGTCTACTAGCGGTCCAAGAGACCCAGTACTTC. It yields the protein CASSRLLAVQETQYF.

The chain is built from TRBV5-6 and TRBJ2-7, with 7 nucleotides matching TRBD1. Per germline, CDR1 SGHDT and CDR2 YYEEEE. The V gene end was trimmed by 7 bases and the J gene end by 2 bases; junction bases not matched to a gene: 6. There are 13 residues in the CDR3. The CDR3 region is CASLGTEPYEQYF. CDR3 coding DNA: TGTGCCAGCCTTGGGACAGAACCCTACGAGCAGTACTTC.

The sample holds a few counts of this clone. The V gene is TRBV27, the J gene TRBJ1-2, with D possibly TRBD1 on 5 matching bases. Deletions cut 5 bases from V and 7 bases from J, with 8 bases between. The germline gives CDR1 MNHEY, CDR2 SMNVEV (reference sequence). The CDR3 has 11 amino acids. The CDR3 sequence: CASSPTGGYTF. DNA for the CDR3: TGTGCCAGCAGTCCCACAGGTGGCTACACCTTC.

This clone was detected a few times. V usage is TRBV9 and J usage is TRBJ1-3, with TRBD1 matching over 7 bases. Germline CDR1 reads SGDLS; CDR2 reads YYNGEE. This CDR3 has 16 amino acids. V was pared by 3 bases and J by 4 bases, with 10 bases of the junction left unmatched. CDR3: CASSGISMGQGNTIYF. For the CDR3, the DNA is TGTGCCAGCAGCGGGATATCGATGGGACAGGGAAACACCATATATTTT.

The genes are TRBV27 and TRBJ2-7, with TRBD2 matching over 13 bases. Germline-derived CDR1 and CDR2 are MNHEY and SMNVEV (reference sequence). Trimming took 5 bases from V and 4 from J; bases not matched to a gene: 2. The CDR3 length is 14 residues. The CDR3 bases are TGTGCCAGCAGTCTGGGACTAGCGGGATACGAGCAGTACTTC. Protein sequence: CASSLGLAGYEQYF.

V gene TRBV9 combines with J gene TRBJ1-1; possibly TRBD1 for D (6 bases). CDR1 and CDR2 (germline): SGDLS, YYNGEE. The CDR3 extends over 16 amino acids. V lost 4 bases, J lost 1 base, and 17 bases lay in between. The CDR3, as DNA: TGTGCCAGCAGCCGAACCCCCCGGGGGGCGAACACTGAAGCTTTCTTT. Protein product: CASSRTPRGANTEAFF.

The CDR3 sequence: CASSFIVGQIMGSYEQYF. The CDR3 DNA is TGTGCCAGCAGTTTTATCGTAGGACAGATAATGGGGTCCTACGAGCAGTACTTC. This rearrangement joins TRBV28 to TRBJ2-7; tentative D call: TRBD1 (6 bases). The germline V gene encodes CDR1 MDHEN and CDR2 SYDVKM. CDR3 length: 18 residues. The V end was cut by 3 bases, the J end by 1 base, with 22 bases between.

This sequence joins TRBV27 and TRBJ2-1, with 8 bases matching TRBD2. The CDR3 totals 14 residues. Trimming at V came to 6 bases and at J to 14 bases, leaving 15 bases not matched to a gene. Germline values: CDR1 MNHEY, CDR2 SMNVEV (reference sequence). DNA of the CDR3: TGTGCCAGCAGCAGCCCGGGACTAGGAAGTCAGGAGTTCTTC. Amino acids: CASSSPGLGSQEFF.

The rearrangement uses TRBV28 and TRBJ1-2; TRBD1 matches 7 bases. This CDR3 comprises 14 residues. Unmatched junction bases numbered 6, after V lost 4 bases and J lost 4 bases. Germline lookup yields CDR1 MDHEN and CDR2 SYDVKM. The CDR3 region has the DNA TGTGCCAGCAGTTACGTGGGACAGCGCTATGGCTACACCTTC. Translated, it gives CASSYVGQRYGYTF.

The rearrangement uses TRBV7-2 and TRBJ2-3; a possible D gene is TRBD2 (7 bases). V lost 6 bases and J lost 5, with 15 bases in between. The germline V gene has CDR1 SGHTA and CDR2 FQGNSA. The CDR3 is 14 amino acids. Here the CDR3 reads CASRLGGGQDTQYF. CDR3 DNA sequence: TGTGCCAGCAGGCTCGGCGGGGGCCAAGATACGCAGTATTTT.

This rearrangement joins TRBV7-9 to TRBJ2-7, with D perhaps TRBD1 (6 bases). Germline CDR1 is SEHNR and CDR2 is FQNEAQ (reference sequence). The CDR3 consists of 13 residues. Between the trimmed V and J ends, which lost 10 bases and 4 bases, there was a span of 17 bases. The CDR3 reads CATSGTLTYEQYF. The CDR3, as DNA: TGTGCCACCTCAGGGACATTAACTTACGAGCAGTACTTC.

This rearrangement joins TRBV6-1 to TRBJ1-4; D unresolved. CDR1 and CDR2 from the germline V gene are MNHNS and SASEGT. The CDR3 sequence is 13 residues long. Trimming left V 7 bases short and J 8 bases short, with 14 bases between. CDR3 amino acids: CASKPTPSEKLFF. The DNA for the CDR3 is TGTGCCAGCAAGCCTACCCCCTCGGAAAAACTGTTTTTT.

The rearrangement uses TRBV2 and TRBJ2-3; D is unresolved. The length of the CDR3 is 14 residues. With 4 bases removed from V and 2 bases from J, the gap between germline ends came to 10 bases. Germline lookup yields CDR1 SNHLY and CDR2 FYNNEI. In nucleotides, the CDR3 is TGTGCCAGCAGTGCCACTCTTCACACAGATACGCAGTATTTT. Translating gives CASSATLHTDTQYF.

This clone was counted between two and nine times. V and J are TRBV10-1 and TRBJ2-1, with TRBD2 identical over 10 bases. The length of the CDR3 is 17 residues. After removal of 0 bases from V and 3 bases from J, the junction contained 5 bases not matched to a gene. Per germline, CDR1 WNHNN and CDR2 SYGVQD (reference sequence). The CDR3 spells CASSESTTSGFYNEQFF. CDR3 nucleotides: TGCGCCAGCAGTGAGTCGACGACTAGCGGGTTCTACAATGAGCAGTTCTTC.

The chain couples TRBV5-1 to TRBJ1-5; D not certain. V was trimmed by 4 bases and J by 2 bases, leaving 19 bases between them. Germline CDR1 reads SGHRS; CDR2 reads YFSETQ. The CDR3 sequence is 17 residues long. The DNA for the CDR3 is TGCGCCAGCAGCAAAGGGTCGGACTCAGGCGGCAATCAGCCCCAGCATTTT. Translation: CASSKGSDSGGNQPQHF.

The J gene is TRBJ2-2, the V gene TRBV11-3, with 8 bases lining up with TRBD2. CDR1 and CDR2 (germline): SGHNT, YENEEA. V lost 5 bases to trimming and J lost 3 bases; unmatched junction nucleotides: 8. The CDR3 is 16 amino acids. CDR3 sequence: CASSPRSGSYTGELFF. The CDR3 nucleotides read TGTGCCAGCAGCCCACGGAGCGGGAGTTACACCGGGGAGCTGTTTTTT.

The J gene is TRBJ2-5, the V gene TRBV18; TRBD1 matches at 9 bases. V shed 4 bases, J shed 4 bases, and the junction held 1 base outside the gene matches. CDR3 length equals 13 residues. CDR1 KGHSH and CDR2 LQKENI come from the germline V gene. The CDR3 sequence is CASSLGQGETQYF. The CDR3 DNA sequence: TGTGCCAGCTCACTGGGACAGGGAGAGACCCAGTACTTC.